Shown below are 3 T cell receptor beta chains from a single sample sequenced in a study of identical twins. MiXCR, run by TCRdb on the 5' RACE reads, gives a single entry per CDR3 protein. The sample lists roughly 1,500,000 distinct CDR3 sequences, around a third occurring once. Sequencing was done on a sample of cord blood. These receptors all stem from a newborn girl in good health.

This chain uses TRBV5-1 with TRBJ2-3; 7 bases map to TRBD1. Germline V CDR1 and CDR2: SGHRS, YFSETQ. V dropped 4 bases and J dropped 6; count of bases not matched to a gene: 8. The CDR3 has 14 amino acids. CDR3 in amino acids: CASSETGKSDTQYF. DNA of the CDR3: TGCGCCAGCAGCGAGACAGGGAAGAGCGATACGCAGTATTTT.

This clonotype was detected only a few times. The V and J genes are TRBV6-5 and TRBJ1-5, with 9 bases that match TRBD1. CDR3 length: 13 amino acids. Germline lookup yields CDR1 MNHEY and CDR2 SVGAGI. The V gene end was trimmed by 6 bases and the J gene end by 7 bases; junction bases not matched to a gene: 4. This CDR3 reads CASRRQGEQPQHF. CDR3 nucleotide sequence: TGTGCCAGCAGAAGACAGGGGGAACAGCCCCAGCATTTT.

There are a few counts of this clonotype. The chain is built from TRBV6-6 and TRBJ1-2, with D possibly TRBD1 on 6 matching bases. V was trimmed by 5 bases and J by 4 bases, leaving 20 bases between them. The CDR3 has 16 amino acids. Germline V gives CDR1 MNHNY, CDR2 SVGAGI (reference sequence). The CDR3 DNA sequence: TGTGCCAGCAGTCCCAGGTGGGGGGCGGTAGGCTATGGCTACACCTTC. Translated: CASSPRWGAVGYGYTF.